This T cell receptor beta chain is from a study of T cell responses to AZD1222 COVID-19 vaccine. Study-level background: Second-dose timings of about 4 or about 12 weeks were pooled.

Study observations and caveats: Unmutated variant regions are reportedly targeted by nearly half of spike-specific TCRs.

Concerning this clone: Its cognate antigen is unknown.

Germline V lookup: CDR1 MRHNA, CDR2 SNTAGT. V trimming: 6 bases; J trimming: 4 bases; junction bases outside the gene matches: 13. This CDR3 has 16 amino acids. Method: immunoSEQ multiplex PCR; TCRdb's copy keeps in-frame clones and lacks some. The repertoire consists of more than 50,000 clones, with 70% to 90% occurring once and the leading ten covering just under 2%. The chain links TRBV6-4 to TRBJ1-2, with 8 bases aligning to TRBD1. The sequencing here drew on peripheral blood, taken on day 0 of AZD1222 vaccination. This TCR came from an adult in good health. In nucleotides, the CDR3 is TGTGCCAGCAGCCCCGGCCAGGGGGCGCTTGGCTATGGCTACACCTTC. It translates to CASSPGQGALGYGYTF.